This TCR beta chain is from a study of immune cell composition in non-small cell lung cancer. Study results and caveats: Squamous lung tumours showed higher top 10 clone scores and clonality than adenocarcinomas.

The data were produced by immunoSEQ multiplex PCR, yet TCRdb's version contains in-frame clones alone and is incomplete. The data hold 13,000 to 15,000 clones, with about 84% observed a single time. Points on this clone: What it recognizes is unknown.

Germline trimming cut 0 bases from V and 5 bases from J; bases unmatched to any gene: 6. The CDR3 sequence is 15 residues long. Per the germline V gene, CDR1 is SGDLS and CDR2 is YYNGEE. The sample was lung tumor tissue. The chain employs TRBV9 and TRBJ2-3; 7 bases line up with TRBD2. This sequence was found in a human donor with non-small cell lung cancer. CDR3 residues: CASSVGRERVDTQYF. The CDR3, as DNA: TGTGCCAGCAGCGTAGGGCGGGAGCGGGTAGATACGCAGTATTTT.